This TCR beta chain was sequenced during a study of blood T cell repertoires in COVID-19. Study overall: Spain, Italy and the United States supplied samples that represented acute and convalescent COVID-19. PBMCs, B-cell-depleted T cells, or T cells were the source of the cDNA or gDNA that made up the material.

Germline V gene data show CDR1 as SGHRS and CDR2 as YFSETQ. This CDR3 contains 16 residues. Trimming removed 2 bases from V and 0 bases from J; junction bases left unmatched: 5. In the original processing: Reference gene primer amplification in the assay estimated nucleated cell counts. The method was immunoSEQ multiplex PCR; TCRdb's version includes in-frame clones alone and lacks a portion of them. The V and J calls and the clone size are those of that table, but D and trimming were determined from the DNA. The sample yields around 100,000 clones, over 70% seen once. J is TRBJ2-7 and V is TRBV5-1, with 10 bases identical to TRBD2. The sequenced material came from peripheral blood. This TCR was recovered from a man aged 45-65 years with acute or convalescent COVID-19. The DNA of the CDR3 is TGCGCCAGCAGCTTCCTCGCTAGCGGGGGCTCCTACGAGCAGTACTTC. It codes for CASSFLASGGSYEQYF.